The clone carrying this T cell receptor (beta chain) was found many times. Its specificity is unknown. This entry comes from a study of CD8 T cells in ankylosing spondylitis. Findings and caveats of the study: Clones linked to disease were reported to show significant enrichment in matched ankylosing spondylitis synovial fluid. CD8+ disease-linked clones were present at relatively low frequencies in blood.

Libraries for TCR beta were made by quantitative 5'-RACE with molecular barcodes. TCRdb redid the calling of the 5' RACE reads with MiXCR, one entry per CDR3 protein. The repertoire holds around 250,000 distinct CDR3 sequences, with roughly a tenth as singletons. The CDR3 consists of 17 residues. Germline V gives CDR1 DFQATT, CDR2 SNEGSKA (reference sequence). The V end was cut by 3 bases, the J end by 0 bases, with 19 bases between. This chain joins TRBV20-1 and TRBJ2-3; D not certain. The clonotype originates from a male donor with ankylosing spondylitis or in good health (not recorded which). The sample comprised blood, either unsorted or a sorted T cell fraction (not recorded which). In nucleotides, the CDR3 is TGCAGTGCTAGCTCCCTTGGCGATTACACTAGCACAGATACGCAGTATTTT. Amino acid sequence: CSASSLGDYTSTDTQYF.